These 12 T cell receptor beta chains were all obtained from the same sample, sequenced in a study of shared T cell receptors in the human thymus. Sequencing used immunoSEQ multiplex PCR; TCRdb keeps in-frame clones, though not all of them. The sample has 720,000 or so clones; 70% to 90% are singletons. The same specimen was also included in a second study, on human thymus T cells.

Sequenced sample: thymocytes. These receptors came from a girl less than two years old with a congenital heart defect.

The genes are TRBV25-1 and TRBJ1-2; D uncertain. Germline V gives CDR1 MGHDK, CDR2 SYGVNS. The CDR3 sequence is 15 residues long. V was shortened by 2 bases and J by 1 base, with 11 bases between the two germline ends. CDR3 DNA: TGTGCCAGCAGTGAAACAACCGGAGATAACTATGGCTACACCTTC. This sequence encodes CASSETTGDNYGYTF.

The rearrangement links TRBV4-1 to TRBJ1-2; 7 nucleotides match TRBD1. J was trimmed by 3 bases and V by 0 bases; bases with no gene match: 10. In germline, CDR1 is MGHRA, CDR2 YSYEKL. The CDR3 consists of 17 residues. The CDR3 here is CASSQEIYSGTDYGYTF. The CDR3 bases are TGCGCCAGCAGCCAAGAGATCTATTCGGGGACAGACTATGGCTACACCTTC.

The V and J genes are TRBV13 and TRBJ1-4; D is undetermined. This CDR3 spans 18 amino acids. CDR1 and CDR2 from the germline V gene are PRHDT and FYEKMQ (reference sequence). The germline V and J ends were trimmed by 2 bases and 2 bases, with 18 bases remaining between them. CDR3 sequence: CASSLYMNGVSTNEKLFF. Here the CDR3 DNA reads TGTGCCAGCAGCTTATATATGAACGGGGTTTCGACTAATGAAAAACTGTTTTTT.

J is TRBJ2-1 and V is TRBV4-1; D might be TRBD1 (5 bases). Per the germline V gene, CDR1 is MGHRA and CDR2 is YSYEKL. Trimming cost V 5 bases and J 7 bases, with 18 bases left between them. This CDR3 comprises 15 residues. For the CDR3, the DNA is TGCGCCAGCAGCTCCACAAGGGGCAGCGTGAATGAGCAGTTCTTC. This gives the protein CASSSTRGSVNEQFF.

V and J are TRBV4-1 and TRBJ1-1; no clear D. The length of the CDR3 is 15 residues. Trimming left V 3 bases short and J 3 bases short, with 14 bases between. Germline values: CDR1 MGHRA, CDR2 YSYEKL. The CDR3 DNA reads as TGCGCCAGCAGCCAGGCCCCCGCTCTGGACACTGAAGCTTTCTTT. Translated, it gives CASSQAPALDTEAFF.

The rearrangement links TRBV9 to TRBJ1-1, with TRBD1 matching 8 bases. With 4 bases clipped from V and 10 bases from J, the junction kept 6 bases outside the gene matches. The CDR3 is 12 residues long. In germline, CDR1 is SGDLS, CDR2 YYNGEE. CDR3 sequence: CASSTRQGLAFF. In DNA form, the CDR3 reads TGTGCCAGCAGCACCCGACAGGGGCTAGCTTTCTTT.

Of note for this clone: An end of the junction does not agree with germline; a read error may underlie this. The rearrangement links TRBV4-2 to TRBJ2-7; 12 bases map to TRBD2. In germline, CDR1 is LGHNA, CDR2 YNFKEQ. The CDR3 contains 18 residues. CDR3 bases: TGTGCCAGCGGCCACCCCGGACTAGCGGGGACGAGCTCCTACGAGCAGTACTTC. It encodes CASGHPGLAGTSSYEQYF.

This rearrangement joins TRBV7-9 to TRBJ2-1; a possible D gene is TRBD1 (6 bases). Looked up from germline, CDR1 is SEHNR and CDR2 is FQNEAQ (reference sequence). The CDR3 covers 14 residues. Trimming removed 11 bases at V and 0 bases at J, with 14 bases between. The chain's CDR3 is CALQGLSSYNEQFF. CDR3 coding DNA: TGTGCCCTACAGGGCCTTAGCTCCTACAATGAGCAGTTCTTC.

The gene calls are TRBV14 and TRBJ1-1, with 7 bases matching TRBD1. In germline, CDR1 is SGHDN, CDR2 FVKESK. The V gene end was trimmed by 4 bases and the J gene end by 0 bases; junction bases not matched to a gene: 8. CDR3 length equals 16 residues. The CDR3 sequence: CASSPWGQMMNTEAFF. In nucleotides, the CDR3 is TGTGCCAGCAGCCCCTGGGGACAGATGATGAACACTGAAGCTTTCTTT.

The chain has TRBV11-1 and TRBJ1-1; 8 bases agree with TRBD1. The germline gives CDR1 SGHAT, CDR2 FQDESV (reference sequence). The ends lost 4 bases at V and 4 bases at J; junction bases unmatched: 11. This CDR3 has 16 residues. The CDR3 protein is CASSSSPRGRSTEAFF. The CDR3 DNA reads TGTGCCAGCAGCTCGTCCCCCAGGGGGCGGTCCACTGAAGCTTTCTTT.

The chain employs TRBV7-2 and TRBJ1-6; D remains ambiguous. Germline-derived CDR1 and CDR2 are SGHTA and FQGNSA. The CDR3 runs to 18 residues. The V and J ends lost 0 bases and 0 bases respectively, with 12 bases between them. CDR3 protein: CASSLALRPSSYNSPLHF. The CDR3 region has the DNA TGTGCCAGCAGCTTAGCGCTGCGGCCATCCTCCTATAATTCACCCCTCCACTTT.

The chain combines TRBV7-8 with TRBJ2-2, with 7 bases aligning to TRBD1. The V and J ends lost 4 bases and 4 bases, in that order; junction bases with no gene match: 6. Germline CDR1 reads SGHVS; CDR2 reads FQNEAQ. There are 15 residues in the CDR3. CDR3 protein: CASSSETGITGELFF. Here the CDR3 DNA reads TGTGCCAGCAGCTCGGAGACAGGGATCACCGGGGAGCTGTTTTTT.